This is a list of T cell receptor beta chains from one sample in a study of T cells in Graves' hyperthyroidism and ophthalmopathy. TCRdb reanalysed the multiplex PCR reads using MiXCR and keeps one entry per CDR3 protein. The sample includes roughly 530,000 distinct CDR3 sequences, 17% seen only once; the top ten take approximately 18%. The sample was blood. All receptors derive from a woman between 18 and 29 years old with Graves' ophthalmopathy. CDR3s include the opening cysteine and the closing phenylalanine or tryptophan. D genes are given only for firm matches. Not all rows give a size; the values are once, few, many and, for expanded clones, a class.

clone_size,d_call,j_call,v_call,cdr3_nt,cdr3_aa
.,.,TRBJ2-3,TRBV13,TGTGCCAGCAGCCGGTCGGGGTTAACAGATACGCAGTATTTT,CASSRSGLTDTQYF
few,.,TRBJ1-1,TRBV6-1,TGTGCCAGCCCCCCCGATTCAGGGACAAGCCGGCTTGAAGCTTTCTTT,CASPPDSGTSRLEAFF
many,.,TRBJ2-3,TRBV28,TGTGCCAGCAGTTTTGACTCCTGGAGAAGCACAGATACGCAGTATTTT,CASSFDSWRSTDTQYF
.,TRBD1,TRBJ2-7,TRBV5-1,TGTGCCAGCAGCGCCAGGGGGCGTAAGTACGAGCAGTACTTC,CASSARGRKYEQYF
many,TRBD2,TRBJ2-3,TRBV7-2,TGTGCCAGCAAAAGGGGGACTAGCGGGGGGGTCACAGATACGCAGTATTTT,CASKRGTSGGVTDTQYF
many,.,TRBJ2-7,TRBV28,TGTGCCAGCAGTTTACTCTCCCCTATAACCTACGAGCAGTACTTC,CASSLLSPITYEQYF
.,.,TRBJ2-6,TRBV5-1,TGCGCCAGCAGCTTGGGACAGCTGGTCTCTGGGGCCAACGTCCTGACTTTC,CASSLGQLVSGANVLTF
.,.,TRBJ1-1,TRBV19,TGTGCCAGTAGTATGTCCAGGGTGGGAATGAACACTGAAGCTTTCTTT,CASSMSRVGMNTEAFF
.,.,TRBJ2-7,TRBV28,TGTGCCAGCCGGACAGACTACGAGCAGTACTTC,CASRTDYEQYF
.,TRBD1,TRBJ2-6,TRBV5-4,TGTGCCAGCAGCGCAGGGGGAGCTGGGGCCAACGTCCTGACTTTC,CASSAGGAGANVLTF
few,.,TRBJ2-7,TRBV6-1,TGTGCCAGCAAGACAGGAAACTCCTACGAGCAGTACTTC,CASKTGNSYEQYF
many,TRBD1,TRBJ1-3,TRBV20-1,TGCAGTGCTAGGCCTCCGACAGGGTCAGGAAACACCATATATTTT,CSARPPTGSGNTIYF
.,.,TRBJ1-1,TRBV6-2/TRBV6-3,TGTGCCATCCGTGGACGGCCGTTCCATGAAGCTTTCTTT,CAIRGRPFHEAFF
many,.,TRBJ2-7,TRBV20-1,TGCAGTGCTAGAATAGCGGCCGCCTACGAGCAGTACTTC,CSARIAAAYEQYF
few,.,TRBJ2-2,TRBV19,TGTGCCAGTAGTATCCCGGGGGTGAACACCGGGGAGCTGTTTTTT,CASSIPGVNTGELFF
few,TRBD2,TRBJ2-2,TRBV6-1,TGTGCCAGCACCCCTAGCGGGACGAACACCGGGGAGCTGTTTTTT,CASTPSGTNTGELFF
many,.,TRBJ1-2,TRBV3-1,TGTGCCAGCAGCCAAGACATTAACTATGGCTACACCTTC,CASSQDINYGYTF
few,.,TRBJ2-7,TRBV7-2,TGTGCCAGCACCTGGGGGACCTACGAGCAGTACTTC,CASTWGTYEQYF
.,TRBD1,TRBJ2-1,TRBV11-1,TGTGCCAGCAGCTTCCGGGACAGAAGACACAATGAGCAGTTCTTC,CASSFRDRRHNEQFF
many,TRBD2,TRBJ2-1,TRBV5-8,TGTGCCAGCAGCTTTTGGACTAGCGGAGCGTACAATGAGCAGTTCTTC,CASSFWTSGAYNEQFF
.,TRBD2,TRBJ2-7,TRBV6-2/TRBV6-3,TGTGCCAGCAGGAGCGATAGCGGGAGCTACGAGCAGTACTTC,CASRSDSGSYEQYF
.,TRBD1,TRBJ1-4,TRBV6-1,TGTGCCAGCAGTAGCAGGGACAGAGATAATGAAAAACTGTTTTTT,CASSSRDRDNEKLFF
many,TRBD2,TRBJ2-7,TRBV5-5,TGTGCCAGCAGCTTGGAGCGGGAGGTGCCCTACGAGCAGTACTTC,CASSLEREVPYEQYF
many,TRBD2,TRBJ2-3,TRBV3-1,TGTGCCAGCAGCCGCCAGACTAGCGGGGGGCCCGATACGCAGTATTTT,CASSRQTSGGPDTQYF
many,.,TRBJ2-7,TRBV20-1,TGCAGTGCTCATGACAGACATTCGGGAAGATACGAGCAGTACTTC,CSAHDRHSGRYEQYF
many,.,TRBJ2-7,TRBV6-2/TRBV6-3,TGTGCCAGCAGTTACTTGGGCGAGCAGTACTTC,CASSYLGEQYF
.,TRBD2,TRBJ2-3,TRBV28,TGTGCCAGCAGTCTTAGCGGGACCGCAGATACGCAGTATTTT,CASSLSGTADTQYF
many,.,TRBJ2-7,TRBV13,TGTGCCAGCAGCACACAGGACGGACACTACGAGCAGTACTTC,CASSTQDGHYEQYF
many,.,TRBJ1-2,TRBV28,TGTGCCAGCATAGATTTCTATGGCTACACCTTC,CASIDFYGYTF
many,TRBD2,TRBJ2-7,TRBV3-1,TGTGCCAGCAGCCTTGTAGCGGGAATCGGCGAGCAGTACTTC,CASSLVAGIGEQYF
.,TRBD1,TRBJ2-7,TRBV11-3,TGTGCCAGCAGCGGAGCCGGGACAGGGAGTTACGAGCAGTACTTC,CASSGAGTGSYEQYF
few,.,TRBJ1-2,TRBV15,TGTGCCACCAGCAGAACCCTCAGGACCGGCTATGGCTACACCTTC,CATSRTLRTGYGYTF
few,TRBD2,TRBJ2-1,TRBV20-1,TGCAGTGCTAGAGAAAACTTTAGAGGACTAGATGGGGGGCAGTTCTTC,CSARENFRGLDGGQFF
many,TRBD2,TRBJ2-7,TRBV28,TGTGCCAGCAGTTGGGGACTAGCGGGAACCTACGAGCAGTACTTC,CASSWGLAGTYEQYF
.,TRBD1,TRBJ1-2,TRBV20-1,TGCAGTGCTAGAGAGGGACAGGGGGCTAACTATGGCTACACCTTC,CSAREGQGANYGYTF
many,.,TRBJ1-3,TRBV7-9,TGTGCCAGCAGCTTCCCTCCTGGAAACACCATATATTTT,CASSFPPGNTIYF
many,.,TRBJ2-7,TRBV3-1,TGTGCCAGCAGCCAAGGCGGGGGCCTCTACGAGCAGTACTTC,CASSQGGGLYEQYF
many,.,TRBJ1-2,TRBV11-2,TGTGCCAGCAGCTCCCAAGACGGAAACTATGGCTACACCTTC,CASSSQDGNYGYTF
many,.,TRBJ1-6,TRBV2,TGTGCCAGCATCAGGATACGTAATTCACCCCTCCACTTT,CASIRIRNSPLHF
many,TRBD2,TRBJ2-1,TRBV6-1,TGTGCCAGCAGTTCCCTACTAGCGGGGGACCTCCATAATGAGCAGTTCTTC,CASSSLLAGDLHNEQFF
.,TRBD2,TRBJ2-7,TRBV7-9,TGTGCCAGCAGCTTCCTCACTAGCGGGGGGAATCCCTACGAGCAGTACTTC,CASSFLTSGGNPYEQYF
once,TRBD1,TRBJ1-1,TRBV4-3,TGCGCCAGCAGCCTGTTCGAGGGGGCGGGAAACACTGAAGCTTTCTTT,CASSLFEGAGNTEAFF
.,.,TRBJ1-5,TRBV10-3,TGTGCCATCAGTCAGGGAGAAAATCAGCCCCAGCATTTT,CAISQGENQPQHF
.,TRBD1,TRBJ1-1,TRBV20-1,TGCAGTGCTTCTACGGGACAGGGAGACACTGAAGCTTTCTTT,CSASTGQGDTEAFF
.,.,TRBJ1-6,TRBV7-9,TGTGCCAGCAGCTTAGTAGTTCCCGATAATTCACCCCTCCACTTT,CASSLVVPDNSPLHF
many,TRBD1,TRBJ1-1,TRBV7-9,TGTGCCAGCAGCCCGGACAGGGCTGAAGCTTTCTTT,CASSPDRAEAFF
few,.,TRBJ1-1,TRBV13,TGTGCCAGCAGCTTTCGGACTAGCACTGAAGCTTTCTTT,CASSFRTSTEAFF
many,TRBD1,TRBJ1-1,TRBV20-1,TGCAGTGCTAGCGGGACAGGGGTAACTGAAGCTTTCTTT,CSASGTGVTEAFF
.,TRBD2,TRBJ2-3,TRBV19,TGTGCCAGTAGTTTCGCTAGCGGGGGCACAGATACGCAGTATTTT,CASSFASGGTDTQYF
many,TRBD2,TRBJ2-3,TRBV5-1,TGCGCCAGCAGCTTGAGCACTAGCGGAACAGATACGCAGTATTTT,CASSLSTSGTDTQYF
.,.,TRBJ1-1,TRBV4-2,TGTGCCAGCAGCCAAGCCGGCAGAGCGAACACTGAAGCTTTCTTT,CASSQAGRANTEAFF
.,.,TRBJ1-6,TRBV2,TGTGCCAGCAGTGAAGTTGTTGTGGGACTGCATAATTCACCCCTCCACTTT,CASSEVVVGLHNSPLHF
many,TRBD2,TRBJ2-5,TRBV7-2,TGTGCCAGCAGCTTTGAGGGAGGGTTAGTAGAGACCCAGTACTTC,CASSFEGGLVETQYF